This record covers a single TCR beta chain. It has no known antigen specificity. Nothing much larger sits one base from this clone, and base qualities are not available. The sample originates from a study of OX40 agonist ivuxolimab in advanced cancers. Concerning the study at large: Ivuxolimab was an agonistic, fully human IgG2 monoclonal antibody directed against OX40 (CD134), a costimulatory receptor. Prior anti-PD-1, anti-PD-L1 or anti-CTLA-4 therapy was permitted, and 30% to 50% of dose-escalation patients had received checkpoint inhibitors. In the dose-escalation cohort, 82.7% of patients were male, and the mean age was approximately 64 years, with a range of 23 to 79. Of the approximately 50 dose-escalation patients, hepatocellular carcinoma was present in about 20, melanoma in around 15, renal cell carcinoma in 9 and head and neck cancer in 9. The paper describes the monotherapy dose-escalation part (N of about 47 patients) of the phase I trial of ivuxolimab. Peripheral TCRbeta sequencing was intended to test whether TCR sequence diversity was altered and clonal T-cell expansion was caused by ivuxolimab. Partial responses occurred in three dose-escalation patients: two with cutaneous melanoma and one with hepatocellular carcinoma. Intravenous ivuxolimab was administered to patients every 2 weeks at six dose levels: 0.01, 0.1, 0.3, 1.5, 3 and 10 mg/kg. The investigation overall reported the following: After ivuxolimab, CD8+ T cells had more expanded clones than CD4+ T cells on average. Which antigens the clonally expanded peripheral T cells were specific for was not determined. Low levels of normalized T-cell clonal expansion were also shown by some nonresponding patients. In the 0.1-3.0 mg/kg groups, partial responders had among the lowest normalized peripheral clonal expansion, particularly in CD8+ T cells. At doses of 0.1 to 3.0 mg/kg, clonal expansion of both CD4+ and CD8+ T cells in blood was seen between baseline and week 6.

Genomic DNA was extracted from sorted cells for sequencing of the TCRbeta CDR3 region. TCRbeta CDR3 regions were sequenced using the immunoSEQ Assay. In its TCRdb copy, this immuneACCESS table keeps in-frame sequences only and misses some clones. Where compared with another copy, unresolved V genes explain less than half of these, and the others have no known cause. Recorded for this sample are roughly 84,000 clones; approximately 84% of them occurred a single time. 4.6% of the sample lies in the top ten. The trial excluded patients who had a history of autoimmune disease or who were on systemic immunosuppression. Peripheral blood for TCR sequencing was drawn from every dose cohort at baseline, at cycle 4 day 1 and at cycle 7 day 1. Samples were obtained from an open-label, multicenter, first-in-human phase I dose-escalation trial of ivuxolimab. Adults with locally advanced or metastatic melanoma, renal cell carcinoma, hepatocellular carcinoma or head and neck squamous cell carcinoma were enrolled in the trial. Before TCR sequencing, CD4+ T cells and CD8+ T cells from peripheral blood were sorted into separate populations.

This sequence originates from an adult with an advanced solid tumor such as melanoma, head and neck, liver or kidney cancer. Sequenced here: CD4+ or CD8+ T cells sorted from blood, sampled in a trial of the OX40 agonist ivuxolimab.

CDR3 protein: CASSQDSGGNTGELFF. The bases are TGTGCCAGCAGCCAAGATAGCGGGGGAAATACCGGGGAGCTGTTTTTT. This chain joins TRBV7-9 to TRBJ2-2, and 9 bases in between align with TRBD2. Taken from cysteine to phenylalanine, the CDR3 has 16 residues. Solely the CDR3 DNA is kept, with 48 bases framed from the first base. The CDR1 and CDR2 encoded by the germline V gene (reference sequence) are SEHNR and FQNEAQ. Trimming accounts for 5 bases at V and 5 bases at J, while the number of junction bases matched to no gene is 9.